This T cell receptor (beta chain) was captured in a study of regulatory T cells in long-lasting Graves disease. This clonotype was recorded many times. Time point described: newly diagnosed GD, antithyroid drugs for less than 3 months. The TCR library was made from RNA that had been extracted from PBMCs in TRIzol. Through Arm-PCR of CDR3 regions and iRepertoire HTBI primers, TCR beta libraries were built. One entry per CDR3 protein results from TCRdb running MiXCR on the multiplex PCR reads. The table includes 200,000 to 250,000 distinct CDR3 sequences, just over 20% detected once. Trimming pared 3 bases from V and 0 bases from J, leaving 8 bases between. In germline, CDR1 is MDHEN, CDR2 SYDVKM. The CDR3 length is 14 residues.

The receptor's source is a female donor with Graves disease. The chain links TRBV28 to TRBJ1-1; D is unclear. Source: peripheral blood mononuclear cells (PBMCs), taken at new diagnosis, from a patient treated with antithyroid drugs. CDR3 in DNA: TGTGCCAGCAGTTTCCACGGATTGAACACTGAAGCTTTCTTT. Translation gives CASSFHGLNTEAFF. The full variable domain, with the rest looked up from reference TRBV28 and TRBJ1-1, is DVKVTQSSRYLVKRTGEKVFLECVQDMDHENMFWYRQDPGLGLRLIYFSYDVKMKEKGDIPEGYSVSREKKERFSLILESASTNQTSMYLCASSFHGLNTEAFFGQGTRLTVV.